The 27 T cell receptor beta chains in this list originate from one sample, sequenced in a study of early T cells in non-severe SARS-CoV-2 infection. TCRdb re-called the 5' RACE reads with MiXCR, one entry per CDR3 protein. The data show under 60,000 distinct CDR3 sequences, approximately 9.7% seen once. The sample comprised whole blood. These receptors came from an adult who was a healthcare worker with PCR-confirmed SARS-CoV-2 infection or an uninfected control (not recorded which).

In this sample, this clonotype turned up a few times. The chain uses TRBV18 and TRBJ1-6, with 7 bases identical to TRBD1. Trimming removed 0 bases from V and 7 bases from J; junction bases left unmatched: 6. This CDR3 contains 16 residues. CDR1 and CDR2 (germline): KGHSH, LQKENI. CDR3: CASSPPIGTANSPLHF. DNA for the CDR3: TGTGCCAGCTCACCACCGATCGGGACAGCGAATTCACCCCTCCACTTT.

This clonotype was seen a few times. The rearrangement uses TRBV20-1 and TRBJ1-1; D is perhaps TRBD1 (5 bases). The CDR3 has 16 amino acids. Germline-derived CDR1 and CDR2 are DFQATT and SNEGSKA (reference sequence). V gave up 1 base and J gave up 2 bases, with 17 bases separating them. The CDR3 bases are TGCAGTGCTAGAGGTGGTTGGGGGGTAGGCAACACTGAAGCTTTCTTT. Translated, it gives CSARGGWGVGNTEAFF.

This clonotype has at least ten counts. The CDR3 nucleotides are TGTGCCATCCGAGCCTCCCGGGGAATGAACACTGAAGCTTTCTTT. This gives the protein CAIRASRGMNTEAFF. The chain uses TRBV7-9 and TRBJ1-1; D call uncertain. Germline CDR1 SEHNR, CDR2 FQNEAQ (reference sequence). The CDR3 length is 15 residues. V lost 10 bases to trimming and J lost 0 bases, with 18 bases between them.

This clonotype was seen only once. It may be a read error: a sequence one base away is much more abundant. The V and J genes are TRBV7-9 and TRBJ1-4, with a weak D call TRBD1 (5 bases). CDR3 length: 14 residues. Per the germline V gene, CDR1 is SEHNR and CDR2 is FQNEAQ (reference sequence). This CDR3 reads CPSSLGATNEKLFF. For the CDR3, the DNA is TGTCCCAGCAGCTTAGGGGCAACTAATGAAAAACTGTTTTTT.

For the CDR3, the DNA is TGCGCCAGCAGTGGGGGACTGAACTCCTACAATGAGCAGTTCTTC. Protein sequence: CASSGGLNSYNEQFF. The gene calls are TRBV4-1 and TRBJ2-1; possibly TRBD2 for D (6 bases). CDR3 length: 15 residues. The V gene's germline CDR1 is MGHRA and CDR2 YSYEKL. V shed 6 bases and J shed 0 bases, with 12 bases lying between them.

In this sample, this clonotype turned up a few times. The genes are TRBV20-1 and TRBJ2-2; D gene uncertain. V was trimmed by 6 bases and J by 0 bases, leaving 5 bases between them. The CDR3 covers 12 residues. CDR1 is DFQATT and CDR2 is SNEGSKA in the germline V gene (reference sequence). The chain's CDR3 is CSARTNTGELFF. CDR3 in DNA: TGCAGTGCCCGGACGAACACCGGGGAGCTGTTTTTT.

This clonotype turned up a few times. The rearrangement joins TRBV19 to TRBJ1-2; tentative D call: TRBD1 (6 bases). The CDR3 totals 14 residues. Trimming pared 3 bases from V and 5 bases from J, leaving 13 bases between. Germline V gives CDR1 LNHDA, CDR2 SQIVND (reference sequence). CDR3 residues: CASSMAGQLYGYTF. The CDR3 nucleotides read TGTGCCAGTAGTATGGCGGGACAATTATATGGCTACACCTTC.

The chain couples TRBV5-1 to TRBJ2-2, with 9 bases that match TRBD1. With V trimmed by 6 bases and J by 6 bases, 6 bases remained unmatched. Germline CDR1 is SGHRS and CDR2 is YFSETQ. The length of the CDR3 is 14 residues. The DNA for the CDR3 is TGCGCCAGCAAGGGACAGGGTTCCTCCGGGGAGCTGTTTTTT. Translation: CASKGQGSSGELFF.

This clonotype has a count of ten or more. The gene calls are TRBV6-2 or TRBV6-3 and TRBJ2-1; TRBD2 matches at 7 bases. CDR3 length: 16 amino acids. The J segment lost 2 bases and the V segment lost 5 bases, leaving 9 bases of the junction unmatched. The germline gives CDR1 MNHEY, CDR2 SVGEGT. This CDR3 reads CASSRPSRGAYNEQFF. The DNA for the CDR3 is TGTGCCAGCAGTCGACCGTCCCGGGGGGCCTACAATGAGCAGTTCTTC.

This clonotype was seen repeatedly, ten times or more. This chain connects TRBV9 to TRBJ1-2; the D is unclear. Germline V gives CDR1 SGDLS, CDR2 YYNGEE. The CDR3 is made up of 13 amino acids. V lost 2 bases, J lost 4 bases, and 9 bases lay in between. The CDR3 sequence: CASSVDGVYGYTF. CDR3 in DNA: TGTGCCAGCAGCGTGGACGGCGTCTATGGCTACACCTTC.

As to this clonotype: A much larger clone differs by one base, so this may be a read error. The conserved final phenylalanine or tryptophan is absent from the CDR3, which likely points to a read error. The chain employs TRBV30 and TRBJ2-7; D possibly corresponds to TRBD1 (6 bases). The CDR3 is made up of 12 amino acids. Trimming shortened V by 6 bases and J by 4 bases, and 13 bases separated the two germline ends. Germline CDR1 GTSNPN, CDR2 SVGIG (reference sequence). For the CDR3, the DNA is TGTGCCTGCCGGGACACCCTATACGAGCAGTACTTG. Amino acid sequence: CACRDTLYEQYL.

In its sample, this clonotype was seen many times. The chain couples TRBV30 to TRBJ2-2; 10 bases map to TRBD1. The V gene end was trimmed by 1 base and the J gene end by 7 bases; junction bases not matched to a gene: 3. CDR3 length: 14 amino acids. The V gene's germline CDR1 is GTSNPN and CDR2 SVGIG (reference sequence). The CDR3 here is CAWSEGQGIGELFF. In DNA, the CDR3 is TGTGCCTGGAGTGAGGGACAGGGGATCGGGGAGCTGTTTTTT.

This clonotype has a count of ten or more. The J gene is TRBJ2-2, the V gene TRBV12-3 or TRBV12-4; the match to TRBD2 covers 9 bases. The CDR3 is made up of 15 amino acids. J gave up 4 bases and V 5 bases, and 5 bases lay outside the gene matches. The CDR3 sequence: CASSQAGGITGELFF. In DNA form, the CDR3 reads TGTGCCAGCAGTCAAGCGGGGGGAATCACCGGGGAGCTGTTTTTT.

The chain has TRBV14 and TRBJ2-3; 7 bases match TRBD1. With V trimmed by 1 base and J by 8 bases, 3 bases remained unmatched. This CDR3 comprises 13 residues. Germline CDR1 reads SGHDN; CDR2 reads FVKESK. The CDR3 loop is CASSQGGQTTQYF. The CDR3 nucleotides are TGTGCCAGCAGCCAAGGGGGACAGACTACGCAGTATTTT.

This clonotype was counted only a few times. The J gene is TRBJ1-1, the V gene TRBV30, with 10 bases fitting TRBD1. Germline CDR1 and CDR2: GTSNPN and SVGIG (reference sequence). CDR3 length equals 14 residues. Germline trimming cut 5 bases from V and 2 bases from J; bases unmatched to any gene: 5. The CDR3 coding sequence is TGTGCCTGGGGGACAGGGGTAATCAACACTGAAGCTTTCTTT. This translates into CAWGTGVINTEAFF.

This clonotype has more than one count but fewer than ten. V gene TRBV29-1 combines with J gene TRBJ2-1; TRBD2 agrees at 9 bases. Germline CDR1 reads SQVTM; CDR2 reads ANQGSEA. This CDR3 contains 14 residues. V was clipped by 5 bases and J by 4 bases; unmatched bases: 6. The CDR3 DNA reads as TGCAGCGTTATTAGGGCGGGGGGGTACAATGAGCAGTTCTTC. Protein: CSVIRAGGYNEQFF.

A few counts support this clonotype. The chain couples TRBV2 to TRBJ2-7, with D possibly matching TRBD1 (7 bases). The germline gives CDR1 SNHLY, CDR2 FYNNEI. The CDR3 spans 14 residues. V lost 7 bases and J 3 bases, leaving 16 bases between the germline ends. CDR3 nucleotide sequence: TGTGCCAGCAAAAGAGACAGGGAGGACTACGAGCAGTACTTC. This translates into CASKRDREDYEQYF. Drawing the rest from reference TRBV2 and TRBJ2-7, the complete variable domain is EPEVTQTPSHQVTQMGQEVILRCVPISNHLYFYWYRQILGQKVEFLVSFYNNEISEKSEIFDDQFSVERPDGSNFTLKIRSTKLEDSAMYFCASKRDREDYEQYFGPGTRLTVT.

V is TRBV7-9 and J is TRBJ2-5; D is ambiguous. V dropped 4 bases and J dropped 5 bases, with 8 bases sitting between them. Germline V gene data show CDR1 as SEHNR and CDR2 as FQNEAQ (reference sequence). The CDR3 sequence is 12 residues long. The CDR3 DNA sequence: TGTGCCAGCAGCTCGACGGTCGAGACCCAGTACTTC. As protein: CASSSTVETQYF.

The chain joins TRBV6-1 to TRBJ1-5, with a possible D match to TRBD1 (5 bases). CDR3 length equals 13 residues. Germline lookup yields CDR1 MNHNS and CDR2 SASEGT. V gave up 6 bases and J gave up 4 bases, with 10 bases separating them. The CDR3 sequence: CASRGTANQPQHF. For the CDR3, the DNA is TGTGCCAGCAGAGGGACGGCTAATCAGCCCCAGCATTTT.

This clonotype was detected a few times. A single base separates this from a much larger clone, so it may be a read error. The V and J genes are TRBV20-1 and TRBJ2-3, with a weak D call TRBD2 (6 bases). CDR1 and CDR2 (germline): DFQATT, SNEGSKA (reference sequence). This CDR3 spans 15 amino acids. The germline V and J ends were trimmed by 5 bases and 2 bases, with 17 bases remaining between them. This chain's CDR3 is CSAGSYGGDTDTQYF. In nucleotides, the CDR3 is TGCAGTGCTGGATCTTACGGGGGAGACACAGATACGCAGTATTTT.

This clonotype was observed a few times. J is TRBJ1-2 and V is TRBV30, with D hard to call. The length of the CDR3 is 11 residues. Germline CDR1 GTSNPN, CDR2 SVGIG (reference sequence). V lost 4 bases and J 1 base, leaving 4 bases between the germline ends. The CDR3 nucleotides are TGTGCCTGGACGGGTAACTATGGCTACACCTTC. Residues: CAWTGNYGYTF.

The chain is built from TRBV7-2 and TRBJ2-2; a weak D match, TRBD1 (5 bases). Germline CDR1 SGHTA, CDR2 FQGNSA. The CDR3 contains 15 residues. V was shortened by 8 bases and J by 3 bases, with 16 bases between the two germline ends. This chain's CDR3 is CASLLRTRYTGELFF. For the CDR3, the DNA is TGTGCCAGCCTATTACGGACACGATACACCGGGGAGCTGTTTTTT.

The V and J genes are TRBV3-1 and TRBJ1-3; D unclear. This CDR3 contains 14 residues. Trimming removed 0 bases from V and 0 bases from J, with 3 bases in between. Germline V lookup: CDR1 LGHDT, CDR2 YNNKEL (reference sequence). The CDR3 coding sequence is TGTGCCAGCAGCCAAGAAAGCTCTGGAAACACCATATATTTT. Residues: CASSQESSGNTIYF.

This clonotype was observed a handful of times. The chain is built from TRBV7-3 and TRBJ1-1, with TRBD1 matching over 8 bases. Germline-derived CDR1 and CDR2 are SGHTA and FQGTGA. V lost 7 bases and J lost 0; bases outside the gene matches: 4. CDR3 length: 14 residues. DNA of the CDR3: TGTGCCAGCAAGAGGACAGGGATGAACACTGAAGCTTTCTTT. As protein: CASKRTGMNTEAFF. The variable domain in full, completed from reference TRBV7-3 and TRBJ1-1, reads GAGVSQTPSNKVTEKGKYVELRCDPISGHTALYWYRQSLGQGPEFLIYFQGTGAADDSGLPNDRFFAVRPEGSVSTLKIQRTERGDSAVYLCASKRTGMNTEAFFGQGTRLTVV.

This clonotype was detected many times. This chain links TRBV16 with TRBJ1-4; D uncertain. CDR3 length: 15 amino acids. Germline V gene data show CDR1 as KGHSY and CDR2 as FQNENV. The V and J ends lost 0 bases and 5 bases respectively, with 10 bases between them. Written as DNA, the CDR3 is TGTGCCAGCAGCCAATCGCGGACTCGAAATGAAAAACTGTTTTTT. Protein sequence: CASSQSRTRNEKLFF.

The table lists this clonotype with a few counts. The chain is built from TRBV10-1 and TRBJ2-2, with no clear D. Trimming took off 2 bases at V and 2 bases at J, with 6 bases between the two ends. Germline values: CDR1 WNHNN, CDR2 SYGVQD (reference sequence). The CDR3 covers 14 residues. As DNA, the CDR3 is TGCGCCAGCAGTGAGAGTTCCAACACCGGGGAGCTGTTTTTT. Translated: CASSESSNTGELFF.

This clonotype was recorded at least ten times. This chain links TRBV20-1 with TRBJ1-3; no definite D call. V was trimmed by 1 base and J by 4 bases, leaving 23 bases between them. The germline gives CDR1 DFQATT, CDR2 SNEGSKA (reference sequence). This CDR3 is 18 amino acids long. The CDR3 loop reads CSARVRQINSKGGNTIYF. Here the CDR3 DNA reads TGCAGTGCTAGAGTGCGGCAAATTAACTCCAAAGGCGGAAACACCATATATTTT.